Listed below are T cell receptor beta chains from one sample, sequenced in a study of CD8 T cells in ankylosing spondylitis. Using its own MiXCR run on the 5' RACE reads, TCRdb lists one record per CDR3 protein. The data hold roughly 240,000 distinct CDR3 sequences, with under 8.5% observed a single time. Sample: blood, either unsorted or a sorted T cell fraction (not recorded which). All receptors derive from a female donor with ankylosing spondylitis or in good health (not recorded which). Each CDR3 is given with its conserved first and last residue. Each record gives: D gene, V gene, clone size, J gene, CDR3 protein, CDR3 DNA. A D gene is named only where the DNA matches it firmly. Size is stated for part of the rows, as once, few or many counts, or as a class when the clone is expanded.

NA	TRBV3-1	many	TRBJ1-1	CASSPFEKGNTEAFF	TGTGCCAGCAGCCCCTTTGAAAAAGGGAACACTGAAGCTTTCTTT
TRBD2	TRBV20-1	many	TRBJ2-3	CSAIAPSGYTDTQYF	TGCAGTGCCATTGCCCCTAGCGGATACACAGATACGCAGTATTTT
TRBD1	TRBV20-1	NA	TRBJ2-7	CSGQGLADITYEQYF	TGCAGCGGACAGGGGTTAGCGGATATTACCTACGAGCAGTACTTC
NA	TRBV6-1	many	TRBJ2-7	CASRTPNSYEQYF	TGTGCCAGCAGGACACCAAACTCCTACGAGCAGTACTTC
TRBD2	TRBV4-3	NA	TRBJ2-1	CASSPTLAGVKQFF	TGCGCCAGCAGCCCCACGCTAGCGGGGGTAAAGCAGTTCTTC
NA	TRBV5-6	few	TRBJ1-6	CASSMHRNNSPLHF	TGTGCCAGCAGCATGCACAGGAATAATTCACCCCTCCACTTT
NA	TRBV15	many	TRBJ2-1	CATSREGGIAYNEQFF	TGTGCCACCAGCAGAGAAGGCGGGATAGCCTACAATGAGCAGTTCTTC
TRBD2	TRBV5-1	many	TRBJ2-7	CASSLELAGEDYEQYF	TGCGCCAGCAGCTTGGAATTGGCGGGAGAAGACTACGAGCAGTACTTC
NA	TRBV5-1	many	TRBJ2-3	CASSLAGSYTDTQYF	TGCGCCAGCAGCTTGGCAGGGTCTTACACAGATACGCAGTATTTT
NA	TRBV20-1	many	TRBJ1-2	CSARDPLVGHYGYTF	TGCAGTGCTAGAGATCCCCTTGTAGGGCACTATGGCTACACCTTC
NA	TRBV24-1	many	TRBJ1-1	CATSDYRNTEAFF	TGTGCCACCAGTGATTACAGGAACACTGAAGCTTTCTTT
TRBD1	TRBV12-3/TRBV12-4	many	TRBJ1-5	CASSLHLGTASQQPQHF	TGTGCCAGCAGTTTACATCTCGGGACAGCAAGTCAACAGCCCCAGCATTTT
TRBD2	TRBV20-1	many	TRBJ2-1	CSASGLAVTYNEQFF	TGCAGTGCTAGTGGGCTAGCGGTCACCTACAATGAGCAGTTCTTC
NA	TRBV18	many	TRBJ1-2	CASSRELGTAENGYTF	TGTGCCAGCTCACGAGAATTAGGGACCGCCGAAAATGGCTACACCTTC
TRBD1	TRBV20-1	many	TRBJ1-6	CSASGTGGDRPLHF	TGCAGTGCTTCCGGGACAGGGGGGGATAGACCCCTCCACTTT
NA	TRBV30	many	TRBJ1-5	CAWSVRQRDQPQHF	TGTGCCTGGAGTGTACGACAGAGGGATCAGCCCCAGCATTTT
NA	TRBV6-2/TRBV6-3	NA	TRBJ1-5	CASSTRGYDQPQHF	TGTGCCAGCAGTACACGAGGTTATGATCAGCCCCAGCATTTT
NA	TRBV29-1	NA	TRBJ2-7	CSVGQGAGEQYF	TGCAGCGTTGGGCAGGGCGCGGGGGAGCAGTACTTC
NA	TRBV3-1	many	TRBJ1-1	CASSQVGGAGTEAFF	TGTGCCAGCAGCCAAGTCGGCGGAGCGGGCACTGAAGCTTTCTTT
TRBD1	TRBV4-3	many	TRBJ2-7	CASSRGQDSYEQYF	TGCGCCAGCAGCCGAGGACAGGATTCCTACGAGCAGTACTTC
NA	TRBV20-1	many	TRBJ1-5	CSAIAGPTYSNQPQHF	TGCAGTGCTATAGCTGGCCCGACTTATAGCAATCAGCCCCAGCATTTT
TRBD2	TRBV4-2	few	TRBJ2-3	CASSHYGTSGASTDTQYF	TGTGCCAGCAGCCACTACGGGACTAGCGGGGCTAGCACAGATACGCAGTATTTT
NA	TRBV15	many	TRBJ2-1	CATSRDRGLYNEQFF	TGTGCCACCAGCAGAGATCGAGGGCTTTACAATGAGCAGTTCTTC
TRBD2	TRBV4-2	many	TRBJ2-1	CASGGGEEKVEQFF	TGTGCCAGCGGGGGGGGAGAGGAGAAGGTTGAGCAGTTCTTC
TRBD1	TRBV20-1	NA	TRBJ2-1	CSAGADRVDNEQFF	TGCAGTGCTGGGGCGGACAGGGTAGACAATGAGCAGTTCTTC
NA	TRBV4-3	many	TRBJ2-6	CASSQDAPSSGANVLTF	TGCGCCAGCAGCCAAGATGCCCCCAGCTCTGGGGCCAACGTCCTGACTTTC
TRBD2	TRBV5-6	many	TRBJ2-1	CASSGTSGAYNEQFF	TGTGCCAGCAGCGGCACTAGCGGGGCCTACAATGAGCAGTTCTTC
TRBD2	TRBV7-9	few	TRBJ2-1	CASSPDEGTSMQFF	TGTGCCAGCAGCCCCGACGAGGGGACTAGCATGCAGTTCTTC
NA	TRBV7-7	many	TRBJ1-6	CASNSRGGDNSPLHF	TGTGCCAGCAACAGTCGGGGCGGGGATAATTCACCCCTCCACTTT